The 29 T cell receptor beta chains below come from one sample, sequenced in a study of blood T cell repertoires in COVID-19. Sequencing used immunoSEQ multiplex PCR; TCRdb keeps in-frame clones, though not all of them. The data hold about 150,000 clones, with 75% to 90% observed a single time. Sequencing input: peripheral blood. These receptor sequences come from a man younger than 35 with COVID-19, enrolled during active disease.

V is TRBV10-3 and J is TRBJ2-3; the D gene is possibly TRBD2 (5 bases). The V end was cut by 2 bases, the J end by 1 base, with 10 bases between. The CDR3 spans 15 residues. Germline loops: CDR1 ENHRY, CDR2 SYGVKD. CDR3 region: CAISEEGLGTDTQYF. For the CDR3, the DNA is TGTGCCATCAGTGAGGAAGGACTTGGCACAGATACGCAGTATTTT.

CDR3 nucleotide sequence: TGTGCCATCAGTCCGGGACTAGCGGGTCCCGGGGAGCTGTTTTTT. Encoded protein: CAISPGLAGPGELFF. The rearrangement joins TRBV10-3 to TRBJ2-2; 12 bases agree with TRBD2. J gave up 6 bases and V 5 bases, and 4 bases lay outside the gene matches. The CDR3 sequence is 15 residues long. Germline V gene data show CDR1 as ENHRY and CDR2 as SYGVKD.

Turning to this clone: One end of the junction does not line up with germline, which may come from a read error. The chain is built from TRBV30 and TRBJ1-4; 7 nucleotides match TRBD1. From germline, CDR1 is GTSNPN and CDR2 SVGIG (reference sequence). The CDR3 length is 14 residues. CDR3 sequence reads: CAWSTGATNEKLLF. The CDR3 DNA is TGTGCCTGGAGCACAGGGGCAACTAATGAAAAACTGCTTTTT.

Notes on this clone: Other DNA sequences in this sample translate to the same CDR3. The V and J genes are TRBV19 and TRBJ2-1; maybe TRBD2 (6 bases). V lost 1 base to trimming and J lost 0 bases, with 7 bases between them. This CDR3 comprises 15 residues. Germline CDR1 reads LNHDA; CDR2 reads SQIVND (reference sequence). DNA of the CDR3: TGTGCCAGTAGTATAGCCGGGAGCTCCTACAATGAGCAGTTCTTC. Protein product: CASSIAGSSYNEQFF. The entire variable domain, with the rest obtained from reference TRBV19 and TRBJ2-1, is as follows: DGGITQSPKYLFRKEGQNVTLSCEQNLNHDAMYWYRQDPGQGLRLIYYSQIVNDFQKGDIAEGYSVSREKKESFPLTVTSAQKNPTAFYLCASSIAGSSYNEQFFGPGTRLTVL.

The chain combines TRBV15 with TRBJ2-7; no definite D call. The CDR3 consists of 17 residues. The germline V gene has CDR1 LNHNV and CDR2 YYDKDF (reference sequence). Between the trimmed V and J ends, which lost 0 bases and 0 bases, there was a span of 15 bases. CDR3 bases: TGTGCCACCAGCAGAGATCTTTTTAAGCGATCCTCCTACGAGCAGTACTTC. As protein: CATSRDLFKRSSYEQYF.

The CDR3 is CASSPGTGGFYEQYF. The DNA of the CDR3 is TGTGCCAGCAGCCCAGGGACAGGGGGTTTCTACGAGCAGTACTTC. The rearrangement uses TRBV7-6 and TRBJ2-7; 11 nucleotides line up with TRBD1. J gave up 3 bases and V 5 bases, and 6 bases lay outside the gene matches. CDR1 and CDR2 (germline): SGHVS, FNYEAQ. The length of the CDR3 is 15 residues. The variable domain in full, with the rest retrieved from reference TRBV7-6 and TRBJ2-7, is GAGVSQSPRYKVTKRGQDVALRCDPISGHVSLYWYRQALGQGPEFLTYFNYEAQQDKSGLPNDRFSAERPEGSISTLTIQRTEQRDSAMYRCASSPGTGGFYEQYFGPGTRLTVT.

The CDR3 is CASSELREQYF. The CDR3 nucleotides read TGTGCCAGCAGTGAACTCAGGGAGCAGTACTTC. This chain links TRBV12-3 or TRBV12-4 with TRBJ2-7; D not certain. V lost 5 bases and J 7 bases, leaving 9 bases between the germline ends. The CDR3 totals 11 residues.

The rearrangement joins TRBV12-3 or TRBV12-4 to TRBJ2-7, with D possibly matching TRBD2 (6 bases). The CDR3 spans 13 residues. The ends were cut back, 3 bases at V and 4 bases at J, with 10 bases in the middle. CDR3 DNA: TGTGCCAGCAGTTTCGGGACTCCATACGAGCAGTACTTC. Its translation: CASSFGTPYEQYF.

This clone showed up just once. This chain links TRBV6-6 with TRBJ1-2; 7 bases are a match to TRBD1. With 6 bases clipped from V and 8 bases from J, the junction kept 6 bases outside the gene matches. Germline lookup yields CDR1 MNHNY and CDR2 SVGAGI (reference sequence). The CDR3 extends over 12 amino acids. The CDR3 bases are TGTGCCAGCAGCCCGGGGGACAGAGGCTACACCTTC. Translation gives CASSPGDRGYTF.

The J gene is TRBJ1-6, the V gene TRBV28, with D perhaps matching TRBD1 (6 bases). Germline CDR1 and CDR2: MDHEN and SYDVKM. The CDR3 covers 12 residues. Trimming removed 11 bases at V and 10 bases at J, with 15 bases between. The CDR3 protein is CAGGGRGSPLHF. The CDR3 DNA reads as TGTGCCGGAGGCGGCAGGGGCTCACCCCTCCACTTT. Filled out from reference TRBV28 and TRBJ1-6, the complete variable domain reads DVKVTQSSRYLVKRTGEKVFLECVQDMDHENMFWYRQDPGLGLRLIYFSYDVKMKEKGDIPEGYSVSREKKERFSLILESASTNQTSMYLCAGGGRGSPLHFGNGTRLTVT.

The chain is built from TRBV10-2 and TRBJ2-7; D may be TRBD2 (7 bases). The CDR3 covers 14 residues. From germline, CDR1 is WSHSY and CDR2 SAAADI. V gave up 2 bases and J gave up 3 bases, with 11 bases separating them. The CDR3: CASSEQGTNYEQYF. The CDR3 DNA is TGCGCCAGCAGTGAGCAGGGGACTAACTACGAGCAGTACTTC.

This chain links TRBV3-1 (or the pseudogene TRBV3-2) with TRBJ1-6; D is unclear. The germline V gene has CDR1 LGHDT and CDR2 YNNKEL (reference sequence). V lost 0 bases to trimming and J lost 7 bases, with 16 bases between them. The CDR3 is 17 residues long. CDR3 in amino acids: CASSQEVSLGINSPLHF. As DNA, the CDR3 is TGTGCCAGCAGCCAAGAAGTATCCCTAGGAATCAATTCACCCCTCCACTTT.

The rearrangement links TRBV5-4 to TRBJ2-1; 11 nucleotides align to TRBD2. Germline assignment: CDR1 SGHNT and CDR2 YYREEE (reference sequence). V gave up 4 bases and J gave up 0 bases; unmatched junction bases: 6. The CDR3 totals 17 residues. Here the CDR3 reads CASSGTSGFSSYNEQFF. CDR3 nucleotides: TGTGCCAGCAGCGGGACTAGCGGCTTTAGCTCCTACAATGAGCAGTTCTTC.

The chain couples TRBV28 to TRBJ2-2; D may be TRBD2 (6 bases). Trimming left V 3 bases short and J 8 bases short, with 13 bases between. CDR3 length: 14 amino acids. Germline CDR1 reads MDHEN; CDR2 reads SYDVKM. The CDR3 spells CASSLTGVAGELFF. For the CDR3, the DNA is TGTGCCAGCAGTTTGACGGGAGTAGCGGGGGAGCTGTTTTTT.

This chain joins TRBV5-1 and TRBJ2-2; 9 bases match TRBD1. The V and J ends lost 4 bases and 4 bases, in that order; junction bases with no gene match: 14. CDR3 size: 18 residues. Germline CDR1 is SGHRS and CDR2 is YFSETQ. The CDR3: CASSPYPPGQGATGELFF. The CDR3, as DNA: TGCGCCAGCAGCCCGTACCCCCCGGGACAGGGAGCCACCGGGGAGCTGTTTTTT.

The genes are TRBV28 and TRBJ2-1; 7 nucleotides agree with TRBD2. The V gene's germline CDR1 is MDHEN and CDR2 SYDVKM. V shed 2 bases and J 3 bases; nucleotides not matched to a gene: 7. This CDR3 region has 16 residues. CDR3 sequence: CASSLELVAGYNEQFF. The CDR3 region has the DNA TGTGCCAGCAGTTTAGAGTTGGTAGCGGGCTACAATGAGCAGTTCTTC.

The rearrangement links TRBV7-2 to TRBJ2-1, with 7 bases that match TRBD1. This CDR3 has 15 amino acids. Germline trimming cut 0 bases from V and 9 bases from J; bases unmatched to any gene: 8. Looked up from germline, CDR1 is SGHTA and CDR2 is FQGNSA. The CDR3 region has the DNA TGTGCCAGCAGCTTAGCTGGCAGGGGGATGGGTGAGCAGTTCTTC. Its protein is CASSLAGRGMGEQFF.

This clone was seen a few times. The chain joins TRBV29-1 to TRBJ2-7, with a weak D call TRBD2 (5 bases). Germline lookup yields CDR1 SQVTM and CDR2 ANQGSEA. The CDR3 is made up of 13 amino acids. Trimming stripped 4 bases from V and 7 bases from J, with 17 bases between. CDR3 DNA: TGCAGCGTTGGCCCCGGACCGACGGGGGAGCAGTACTTC. It translates to CSVGPGPTGEQYF.

This rearrangement joins TRBV6-5 to TRBJ2-1; 11 bases are shared with TRBD1. Trimming cost V 7 bases and J 7 bases; bases outside gene matches: 9. The CDR3 length is 15 residues. The germline V gene encodes CDR1 MNHEY and CDR2 SVGAGI. The CDR3 DNA reads TGTGCCAGCACTCGACCGGGACAGGGGGGTAATGAGCAGTTCTTC. Amino acid sequence: CASTRPGQGGNEQFF.

The V call is TRBV30, the J call TRBJ1-1, with 8 nucleotides matching TRBD1. The CDR3 is 14 amino acids. Unmatched junction bases numbered 6, after V lost 2 bases and J lost 4 bases. Germline V gene data show CDR1 as GTSNPN and CDR2 as SVGIG (reference sequence). CDR3 protein: CAWSSETGVTEAFF. CDR3 nucleotides: TGTGCCTGGAGTTCCGAGACAGGGGTCACTGAAGCTTTCTTT.

The chain carries TRBV5-1 and TRBJ2-1; tentative D call: TRBD2 (6 bases). The germline V gene has CDR1 SGHRS and CDR2 YFSETQ. The CDR3 has 15 residues. Trimming removed 2 bases from V and 1 base from J, with 10 bases in between. The DNA of the CDR3 is TGCGCCAGCAGCTTTTCCGGGAGTTCCTACAATGAGCAGTTCTTC. Encoded protein: CASSFSGSSYNEQFF.

This CDR3 is CASSLRGGQETQYF. As DNA, the CDR3 is TGTGCCAGCAGCTTAAGAGGGGGACAAGAGACCCAGTACTTC. This chain connects TRBV11-3 to TRBJ2-5; weak D call: TRBD1 (6 bases). Germline V CDR1 and CDR2: SGHNT, YENEEA. Deletions cut 2 bases from V and 2 bases from J, with 9 bases between. This CDR3 is built from 14 residues.

In this sample, this clone turned up once. This chain joins TRBV29-1 and TRBJ2-3, with TRBD2 matching 7 bases. Germline values: CDR1 SQVTM, CDR2 ANQGSEA. Unmatched junction bases numbered 12, after V lost 5 bases and J lost 1 base. CDR3 length: 16 amino acids. This CDR3 is CSVPLSAGARTDTQYF. The CDR3 DNA reads as TGCAGCGTTCCCCTGAGCGCGGGAGCGCGCACAGATACGCAGTATTTT.

The chain is built from TRBV7-7 and TRBJ2-5; a weak D match, TRBD2 (6 bases). Trimming pared 4 bases from V and 4 bases from J, leaving 16 bases between. CDR3 length equals 15 residues. The germline V gene has CDR1 SSHAT and CDR2 FNYEAQ (reference sequence). The CDR3 spells CASSSGTDLGETQYF. Here the CDR3 DNA reads TGTGCCAGCAGCTCGGGGACTGACCTCGGAGAGACCCAGTACTTC.

The chain is built from TRBV27 and TRBJ1-5; 7 bases match TRBD1. The CDR3 length is 17 residues. CDR1 and CDR2 from the germline V gene are MNHEY and SMNVEV (reference sequence). The V and J ends lost 1 base and 5 bases, in that order; junction bases with no gene match: 11. The CDR3 coding sequence is TGTGCCAGCAGTTTATATCCCGGGACAGATCCCCATCAGCCCCAGCATTTT. Translated: CASSLYPGTDPHQPQHF.

The sample holds one count of this clone. The chain couples TRBV21-1 to TRBJ1-6. TRBV21-1 is an annotated pseudogene. CDR3 length equals 16 residues. The CDR3 DNA follows: TGTGCCAGCAGCCCCCGGCGTCTAGCGCGTAATTCACCCCTCCACTTT. It codes for CASSPRRLARNSPLHF.

The V gene is TRBV5-4, the J gene TRBJ2-7; TRBD1 matches at 7 bases. The V segment lost 3 bases and the J segment 3 bases; nucleotides outside the gene matches: 3. The CDR3 extends over 13 amino acids. CDR1 SGHNT and CDR2 YYREEE come from the germline V gene (reference sequence). The CDR3 bases are TGTGCCAGCAGCTCAGGACAGGTCTACGAGCAGTACTTC. Residues: CASSSGQVYEQYF. The full variable domain, with the rest looked up from reference TRBV5-4 and TRBJ2-7, is ETGVTQSPTHLIKTRGQQVTLRCSSQSGHNTVSWYQQALGQGPQFIFQYYREEENGRGNFPPRFSGLQFPNYSSELNVNALELDDSALYLCASSSGQVYEQYFGPGTRLTVT.

This chain connects TRBV30 to TRBJ2-5, with 8 bases identical to TRBD2. V trimming: 7 bases; J trimming: 3 bases; junction bases outside the gene matches: 4. CDR3 length: 12 amino acids. Germline assignment: CDR1 GTSNPN and CDR2 SVGIG (reference sequence). The CDR3 DNA is TGTGCCTCCACGCGGGGGGAAGAGACCCAGTACTTC. Protein: CASTRGEETQYF.

This clone was counted a single time. The V gene is TRBV15, the J gene TRBJ2-1; D ambiguous. V was shortened by 2 bases and J by 3 bases, with 14 bases between the two germline ends. Germline V CDR1 and CDR2: LNHNV, YYDKDF (reference sequence). This CDR3 is built from 16 residues. This CDR3 reads CATSRPRLKGYNEQFF. The CDR3 nucleotides read TGTGCCACCAGCAGACCCAGGCTAAAAGGCTACAATGAGCAGTTCTTC.